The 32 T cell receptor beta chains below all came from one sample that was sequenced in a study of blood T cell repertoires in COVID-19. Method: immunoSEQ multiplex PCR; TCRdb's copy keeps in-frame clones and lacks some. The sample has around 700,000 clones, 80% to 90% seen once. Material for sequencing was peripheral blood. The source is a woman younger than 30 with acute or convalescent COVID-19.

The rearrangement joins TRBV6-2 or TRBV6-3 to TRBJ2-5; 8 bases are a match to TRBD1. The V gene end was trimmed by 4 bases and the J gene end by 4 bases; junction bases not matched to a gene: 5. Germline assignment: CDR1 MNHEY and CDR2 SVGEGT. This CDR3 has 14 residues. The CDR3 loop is CASSSRQGLETQYF. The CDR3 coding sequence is TGTGCCAGCAGTTCCCGACAGGGGTTAGAGACCCAGTACTTC.

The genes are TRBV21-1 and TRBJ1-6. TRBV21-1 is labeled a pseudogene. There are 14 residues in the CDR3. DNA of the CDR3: TGTGCCAGCAGCAAAGGCGGGGCCGATTCACCCCTCCACTTT. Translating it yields CASSKGGADSPLHF.

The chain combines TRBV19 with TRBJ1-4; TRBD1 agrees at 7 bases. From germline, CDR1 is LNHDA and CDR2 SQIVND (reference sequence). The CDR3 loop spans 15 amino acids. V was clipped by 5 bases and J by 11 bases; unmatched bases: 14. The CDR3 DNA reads TGTGCCAGTAGTGAGGGACAGTCAACGGGCGGGAAACTGTTTTTT. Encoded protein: CASSEGQSTGGKLFF.

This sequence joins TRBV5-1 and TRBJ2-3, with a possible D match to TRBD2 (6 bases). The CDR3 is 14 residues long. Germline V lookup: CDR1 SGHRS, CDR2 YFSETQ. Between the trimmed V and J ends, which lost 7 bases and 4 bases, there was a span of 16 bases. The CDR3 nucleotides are TGCGCCAGCCATGGCGGGGCCTGGGCAGATACGCAGTATTTT. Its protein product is CASHGGAWADTQYF.

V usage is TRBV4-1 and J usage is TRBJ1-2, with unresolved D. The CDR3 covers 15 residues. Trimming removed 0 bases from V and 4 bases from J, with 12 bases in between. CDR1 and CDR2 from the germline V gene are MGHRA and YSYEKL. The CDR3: CASSQDWYSLYGYTF. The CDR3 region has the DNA TGCGCCAGCAGCCAAGATTGGTACAGCCTCTATGGCTACACCTTC.

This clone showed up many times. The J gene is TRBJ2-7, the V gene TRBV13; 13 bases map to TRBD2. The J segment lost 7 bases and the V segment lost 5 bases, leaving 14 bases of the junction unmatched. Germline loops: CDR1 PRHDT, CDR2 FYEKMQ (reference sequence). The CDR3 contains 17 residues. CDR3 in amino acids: CASSPGLAGVPWGEQYF. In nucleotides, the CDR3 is TGTGCCAGCAGCCCCGGACTAGCGGGGGTCCCCTGGGGTGAGCAGTACTTC.

The CDR3 protein is CASNQQGGTDTQYF. For the CDR3, the DNA is TGTGCCAGCAACCAACAGGGGGGCACAGATACGCAGTATTTT. The gene calls are TRBV13 and TRBJ2-3; 8 positions agree with TRBD1. CDR3 length: 14 residues. The junction had 4 bases not matched to a gene; V was cut back by 7 bases and J by 1 base. Germline V gives CDR1 PRHDT, CDR2 FYEKMQ (reference sequence).

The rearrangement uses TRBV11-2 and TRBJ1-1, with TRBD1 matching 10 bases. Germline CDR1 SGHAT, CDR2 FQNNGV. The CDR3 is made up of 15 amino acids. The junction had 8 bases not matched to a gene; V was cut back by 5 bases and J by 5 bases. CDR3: CASSRRDRGGTEAFF. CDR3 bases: TGTGCCAGCAGCCGGCGGGACAGGGGAGGAACTGAAGCTTTCTTT.

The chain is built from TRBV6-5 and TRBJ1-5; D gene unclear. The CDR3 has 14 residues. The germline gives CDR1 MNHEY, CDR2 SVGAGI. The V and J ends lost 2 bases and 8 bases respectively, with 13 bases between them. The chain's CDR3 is CASSYGTHGKPQHF. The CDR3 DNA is TGTGCCAGCAGTTACGGTACTCACGGGAAGCCCCAGCATTTT.

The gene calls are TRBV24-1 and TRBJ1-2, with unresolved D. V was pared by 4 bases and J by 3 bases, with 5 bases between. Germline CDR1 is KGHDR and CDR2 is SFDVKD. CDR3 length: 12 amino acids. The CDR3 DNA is TGTGCCACCAGTGACCCAGACTATGGCTACACCTTC. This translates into CATSDPDYGYTF.

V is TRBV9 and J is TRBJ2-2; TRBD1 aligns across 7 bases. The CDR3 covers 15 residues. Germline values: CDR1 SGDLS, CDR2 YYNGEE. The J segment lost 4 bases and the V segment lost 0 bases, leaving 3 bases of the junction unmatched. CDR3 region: CASSVVAGGTGELFF. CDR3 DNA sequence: TGTGCCAGCAGCGTAGTGGCAGGGGGCACCGGGGAGCTGTTTTTT.

DNA of the CDR3: TGTGCCAGCAGGGACACAGACCAGCCCCAGCATTTT. It translates to CASRDTDQPQHF. The gene calls are TRBV2 and TRBJ1-5, with D possibly TRBD1 on 5 matching bases. The CDR3 length is 12 residues. The germline CDR1 and CDR2 sequences are SNHLY and FYNNEI. V dropped 6 bases and J dropped 7 bases, with 10 bases sitting between them.

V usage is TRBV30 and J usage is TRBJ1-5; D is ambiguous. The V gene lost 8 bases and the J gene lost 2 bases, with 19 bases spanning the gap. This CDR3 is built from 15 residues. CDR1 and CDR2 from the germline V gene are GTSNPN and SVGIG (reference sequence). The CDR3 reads CALSPTGSRNQPQHF. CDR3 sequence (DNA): TGTGCCCTGTCCCCCACGGGGTCACGCAATCAGCCCCAGCATTTT.

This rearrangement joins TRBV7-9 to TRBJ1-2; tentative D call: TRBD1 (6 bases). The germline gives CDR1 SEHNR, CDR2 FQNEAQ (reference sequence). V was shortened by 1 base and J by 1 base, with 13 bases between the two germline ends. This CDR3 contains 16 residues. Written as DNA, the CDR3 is TGTGCCAGCAGCTTAGGACAGGCCCAACATAACTATGGCTACACCTTC. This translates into CASSLGQAQHNYGYTF.

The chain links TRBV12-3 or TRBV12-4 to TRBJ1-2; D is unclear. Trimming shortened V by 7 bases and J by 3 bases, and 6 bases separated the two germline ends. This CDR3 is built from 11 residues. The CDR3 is CASNTYYGYTF. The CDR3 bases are TGTGCCAGCAACACATACTATGGCTACACCTTC.

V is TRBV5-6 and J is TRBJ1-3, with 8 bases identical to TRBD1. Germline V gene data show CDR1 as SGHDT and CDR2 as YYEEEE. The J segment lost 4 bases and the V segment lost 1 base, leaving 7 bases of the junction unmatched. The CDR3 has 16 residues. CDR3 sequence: CASSLIGTGKGNTIYF. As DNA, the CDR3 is TGTGCCAGCAGCTTGATCGGGACAGGAAAAGGAAACACCATATATTTT. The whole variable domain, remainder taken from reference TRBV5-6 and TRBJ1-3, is DAGVTQSPTHLIKTRGQQVTLRCSPKSGHDTVSWYQQALGQGPQFIFQYYEEEERQRGNFPDRFSGHQFPNYSSELNVNALLLGDSALYLCASSLIGTGKGNTIYFGEGSWLTVV.

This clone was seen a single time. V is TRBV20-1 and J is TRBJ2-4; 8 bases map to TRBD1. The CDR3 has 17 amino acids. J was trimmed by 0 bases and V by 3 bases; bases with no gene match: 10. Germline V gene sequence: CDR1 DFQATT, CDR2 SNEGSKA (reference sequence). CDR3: CSASTGGPLLAKNIQYF. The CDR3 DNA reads TGCAGTGCTAGTACAGGGGGTCCTCTTCTAGCCAAAAACATTCAGTACTTC.

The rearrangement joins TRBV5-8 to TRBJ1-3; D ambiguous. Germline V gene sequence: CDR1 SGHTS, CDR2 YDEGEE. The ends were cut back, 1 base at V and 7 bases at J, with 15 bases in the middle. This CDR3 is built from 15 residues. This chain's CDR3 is CASSLWRVERNTIYF. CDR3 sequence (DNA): TGTGCCAGCAGCTTGTGGAGGGTCGAGAGGAACACCATATATTTT. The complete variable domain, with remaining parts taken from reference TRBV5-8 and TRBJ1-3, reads EAGVTQSPTHLIKTRGQQATLRCSPISGHTSVYWYQQALGLGLQFLLWYDEGEERNRGNFPPRFSGRQFPNYSSELNVNALELEDSALYLCASSLWRVERNTIYFGEGSWLTVV.

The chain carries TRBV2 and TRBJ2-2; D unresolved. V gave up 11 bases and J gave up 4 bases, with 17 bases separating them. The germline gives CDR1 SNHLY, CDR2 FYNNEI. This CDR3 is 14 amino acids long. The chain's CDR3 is CAAESPGITGELFF. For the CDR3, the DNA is TGTGCCGCCGAATCCCCAGGCATCACCGGGGAGCTGTTTTTT.

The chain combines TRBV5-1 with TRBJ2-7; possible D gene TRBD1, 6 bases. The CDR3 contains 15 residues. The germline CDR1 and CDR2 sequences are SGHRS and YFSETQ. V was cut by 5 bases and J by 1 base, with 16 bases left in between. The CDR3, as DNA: TGCGCCAGCAGATCATCCGGGACACTGTCCTACGAGCAGTACTTC. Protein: CASRSSGTLSYEQYF.

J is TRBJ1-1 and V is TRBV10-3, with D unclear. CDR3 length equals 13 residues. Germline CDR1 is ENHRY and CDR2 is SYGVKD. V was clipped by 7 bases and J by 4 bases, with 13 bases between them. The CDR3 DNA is TGTGCCATCATGGTAAAAACCGGCACTGAAGCTTTCTTT. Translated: CAIMVKTGTEAFF.

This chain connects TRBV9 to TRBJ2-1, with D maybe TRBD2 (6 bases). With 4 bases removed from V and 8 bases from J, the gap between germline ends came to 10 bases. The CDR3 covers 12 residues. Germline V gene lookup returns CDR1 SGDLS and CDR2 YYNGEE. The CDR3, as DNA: TGTGCCAGCAGCCTTCCGGGAGATGAGCAGTTCTTC. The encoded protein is CASSLPGDEQFF.

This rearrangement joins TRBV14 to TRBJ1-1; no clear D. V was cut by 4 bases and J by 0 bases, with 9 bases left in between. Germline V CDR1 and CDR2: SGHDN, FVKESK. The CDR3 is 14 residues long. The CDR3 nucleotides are TGTGCCAGCAGCCCTTCGATAGTGAACACTGAAGCTTTCTTT. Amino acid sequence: CASSPSIVNTEAFF.

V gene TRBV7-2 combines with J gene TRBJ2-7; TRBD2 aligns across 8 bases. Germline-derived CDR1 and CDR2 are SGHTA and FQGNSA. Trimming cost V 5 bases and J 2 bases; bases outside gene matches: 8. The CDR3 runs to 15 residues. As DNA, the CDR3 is TGTGCCAGCAGCCTACTACCGGGGGGGGCCTACGAGCAGTACTTC. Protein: CASSLLPGGAYEQYF. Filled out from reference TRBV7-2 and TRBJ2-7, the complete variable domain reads GAGVSQSPSNKVTEKGKDVELRCDPISGHTALYWYRQSLGQGLEFLIYFQGNSAPDKSGLPSDRFSAERTGGSVSTLTIQRTQQEDSAVYLCASSLLPGGAYEQYFGPGTRLTVT.

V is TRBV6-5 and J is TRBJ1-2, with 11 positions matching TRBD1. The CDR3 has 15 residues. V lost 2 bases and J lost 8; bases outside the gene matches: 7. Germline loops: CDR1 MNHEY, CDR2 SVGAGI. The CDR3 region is CASSYGTGGESGYTF. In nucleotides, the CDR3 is TGTGCCAGCAGTTACGGGACAGGGGGAGAATCCGGCTACACCTTC.

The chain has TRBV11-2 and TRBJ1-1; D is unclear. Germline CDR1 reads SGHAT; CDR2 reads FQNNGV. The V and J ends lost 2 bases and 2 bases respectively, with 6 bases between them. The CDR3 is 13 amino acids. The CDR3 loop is CASSLTVNTEAFF. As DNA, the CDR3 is TGTGCCAGCAGCTTAACAGTAAACACTGAAGCTTTCTTT.

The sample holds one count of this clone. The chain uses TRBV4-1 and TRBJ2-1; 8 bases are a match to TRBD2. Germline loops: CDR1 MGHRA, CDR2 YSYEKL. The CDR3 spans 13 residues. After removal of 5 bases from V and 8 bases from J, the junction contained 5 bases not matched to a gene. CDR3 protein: CASSLTSVDEQFF. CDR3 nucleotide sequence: TGCGCCAGCAGCTTGACTAGCGTGGATGAGCAGTTCTTC.

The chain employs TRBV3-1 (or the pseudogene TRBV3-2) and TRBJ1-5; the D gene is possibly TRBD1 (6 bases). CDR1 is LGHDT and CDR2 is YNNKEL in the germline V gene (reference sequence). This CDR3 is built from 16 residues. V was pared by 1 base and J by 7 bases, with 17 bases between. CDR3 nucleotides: TGTGCCAGCAGCCAAGGAAGGAGGCAGGGGATCCAGCCCCAGCATTTT. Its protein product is CASSQGRRQGIQPQHF.

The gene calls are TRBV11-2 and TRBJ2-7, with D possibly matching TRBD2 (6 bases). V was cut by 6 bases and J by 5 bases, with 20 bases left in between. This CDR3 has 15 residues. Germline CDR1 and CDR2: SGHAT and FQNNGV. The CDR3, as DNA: TGTGCCAGCAGGCCGGGACTTGGGCGGATCGACGAGCAGTACTTC. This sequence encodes CASRPGLGRIDEQYF.

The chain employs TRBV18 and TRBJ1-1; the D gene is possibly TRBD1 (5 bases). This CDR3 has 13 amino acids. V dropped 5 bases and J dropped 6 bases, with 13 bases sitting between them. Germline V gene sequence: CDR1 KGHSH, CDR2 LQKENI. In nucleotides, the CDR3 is TGTGCCAGCTCAGGTACAGGTGCGCCTGAAGCTTTCTTT. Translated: CASSGTGAPEAFF.

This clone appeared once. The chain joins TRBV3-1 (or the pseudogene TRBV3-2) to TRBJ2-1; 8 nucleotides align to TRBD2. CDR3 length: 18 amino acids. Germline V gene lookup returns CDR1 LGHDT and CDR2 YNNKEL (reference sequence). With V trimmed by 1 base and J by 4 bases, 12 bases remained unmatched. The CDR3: CASSQGWSVGGAYNEQFF. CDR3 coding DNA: TGTGCCAGCAGCCAAGGGTGGTCTGTCGGGGGGGCGTACAATGAGCAGTTCTTC.

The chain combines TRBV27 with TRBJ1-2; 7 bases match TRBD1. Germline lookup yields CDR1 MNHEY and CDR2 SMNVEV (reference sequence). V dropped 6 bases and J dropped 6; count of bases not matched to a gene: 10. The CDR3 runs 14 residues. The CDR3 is CASRDGQATHGYTF. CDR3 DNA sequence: TGTGCCAGCAGAGACGGACAGGCCACTCATGGCTACACCTTC.